This TCR beta chain was captured by sequencing in a study of blood T cell repertoires in COVID-19. Whole-study context: In each case, the material was cDNA or gDNA derived from T cells, B-cell-depleted T cells, or PBMCs.

Per germline, CDR1 SGHAT and CDR2 FQNNGV. CDR3 length: 11 residues. Trimming took off 5 bases at V and 6 bases at J, with 8 bases between the two ends. The protocol was immunoSEQ multiplex PCR, while the TCRdb copy is restricted to in-frame clones and leaves out a portion. The table includes 320,000 or so clones, 85% detected once. The sequence came from a woman aged 25 to 39 who had been exposed to COVID-19. The sequencing input was PBMCs or T cells enriched from blood (not recorded which). The gene calls are TRBV11-2 and TRBJ2-7; D is unresolved. The CDR3 loop reads CASSPLVEQYF. In nucleotides, the CDR3 is TGTGCCAGCAGCCCCCTCGTCGAGCAGTACTTC.